Here is one T cell receptor (beta chain) with its context. Donors were healthy Caucasian individuals from Russia aged roughly 6 to 95. V lost 6 bases to trimming and J lost 0 bases, with 13 bases between them. The germline gives CDR1 MNHEY, CDR2 SMNVEV (reference sequence). The CDR3 runs to 15 residues. The sample originates from a study of blood T cells in healthy people across ages. A second roughly 7 to 11 cycle PCR used barcoded and J-beta primers. Through a template-switch adaptor with 12 random nucleotides, each cDNA molecule received a tag. MiXCR, run by TCRdb on the 5' RACE reads, gives a single entry per CDR3 protein. The sample contains about 640,000 distinct CDR3 sequences, about 53% of which appear only once.

The sequenced sample consisted of blood. The chain carries TRBV27 and TRBJ2-3; D gene ambiguous. The source of this sequence is a man in his 60s in good health. CDR3 sequence: CASRVSRLSTDTQYF. The CDR3 DNA reads as TGTGCCAGCAGAGTATCTAGGCTAAGCACAGATACGCAGTATTTT.